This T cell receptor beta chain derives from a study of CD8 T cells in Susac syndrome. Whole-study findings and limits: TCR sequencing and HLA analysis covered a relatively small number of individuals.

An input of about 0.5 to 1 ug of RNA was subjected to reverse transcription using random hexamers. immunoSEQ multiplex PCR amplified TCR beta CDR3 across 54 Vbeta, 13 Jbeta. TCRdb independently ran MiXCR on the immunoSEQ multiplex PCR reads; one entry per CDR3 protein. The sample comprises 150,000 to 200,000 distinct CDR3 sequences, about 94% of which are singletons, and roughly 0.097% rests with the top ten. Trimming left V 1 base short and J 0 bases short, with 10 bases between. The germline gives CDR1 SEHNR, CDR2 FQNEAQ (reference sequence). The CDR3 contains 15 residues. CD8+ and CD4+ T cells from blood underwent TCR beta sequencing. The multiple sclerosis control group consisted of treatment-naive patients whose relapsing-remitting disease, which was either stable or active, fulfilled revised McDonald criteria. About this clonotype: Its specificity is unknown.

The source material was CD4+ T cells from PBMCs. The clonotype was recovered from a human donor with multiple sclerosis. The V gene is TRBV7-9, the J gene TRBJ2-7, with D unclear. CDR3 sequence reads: CASSLVLGSSYEQYF. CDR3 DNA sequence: TGTGCCAGCAGCTTAGTTCTTGGCAGCTCCTACGAGCAGTACTTC. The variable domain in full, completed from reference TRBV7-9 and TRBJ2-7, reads DTGVSQNPRHKITKRGQNVTFRCDPISEHNRLYWYRQTLGQGPEFLTYFQNEAQLEKSRLLSDRFSAERPKGSFSTLEIQRTEQGDSAMYLCASSLVLGSSYEQYFGPGTRLTVT.